The 26 T cell receptor beta chains given below trace back to one sample, sequenced in a study of T cell repertoires in ileal Crohn's disease. TCRdb keeps only in-frame clones here, not all; method: immunoSEQ multiplex PCR. The sample records some 14,000 clones, 70% to 90% being singletons. Sequenced material: ileal tissue. Receptor source: an adult with Crohn's disease.

The chain recombines TRBV7-8 with TRBJ1-1; D uncertain. CDR1 SGHVS and CDR2 FQNEAQ come from the germline V gene. V lost 5 bases and J 4 bases, leaving 8 bases between the germline ends. This CDR3 comprises 12 residues. This chain's CDR3 is CASSIQSTEAFF. Written as DNA, the CDR3 is TGTGCCAGCAGCATACAGAGCACTGAAGCTTTCTTT.

The chain recombines TRBV7-3 with TRBJ2-3; 11 nucleotides match TRBD2. The J segment lost 3 bases and the V segment lost 6 bases, leaving 8 bases of the junction unmatched. The CDR3 is made up of 16 amino acids. CDR1 SGHTA and CDR2 FQGTGA come from the germline V gene. DNA of the CDR3: TGTGCCAGCAGTCAACTAGCGGGGGCCCAGACAGATACGCAGTATTTT. This translates into CASSQLAGAQTDTQYF.

A single count supports this clone. J is TRBJ2-1 and V is TRBV2, with a possible D match to TRBD2 (6 bases). The CDR3 length is 13 residues. CDR1 is SNHLY, CDR2 FYNNEI, per germline. Trimming took off 1 base at V and 8 bases at J, with 9 bases between the two ends. The CDR3 here is CASSEGRDYEQFF. In nucleotides, the CDR3 is TGTGCCAGCAGTGAAGGGCGGGACTATGAGCAGTTCTTC.

The table lists this clone with a count of one. The V and J genes are TRBV11-2 and TRBJ1-2, with 7 nucleotides matching TRBD1. CDR3 length: 17 amino acids. Germline CDR1 is SGHAT and CDR2 is FQNNGV. Trimming removed 2 bases from V and 0 bases from J; junction bases left unmatched: 9. CDR3 DNA: TGTGCCAGCAGCTTAAGCCCGATGACAGGGACTAACTATGGCTACACCTTC. It specifies CASSLSPMTGTNYGYTF.

J is TRBJ2-3 and V is TRBV7-3, with 7 bases matching TRBD1. The germline CDR1 and CDR2 sequences are SGHTA and FQGTGA. This CDR3 has 15 amino acids. Germline trimming cut 5 bases from V and 2 bases from J; bases unmatched to any gene: 7. CDR3 nucleotides: TGTGCCAGCAGCCTCCGTGGACAGGCCACAGATACGCAGTATTTT. The encoded protein is CASSLRGQATDTQYF.

This sequence joins TRBV9 and TRBJ2-7, with 7 bases matching TRBD2. The CDR3 runs to 15 residues. V trimming: 0 bases; J trimming: 6 bases; junction bases outside the gene matches: 9. Germline V gene sequence: CDR1 SGDLS, CDR2 YYNGEE. CDR3 nucleotide sequence: TGTGCCAGCAGCGTAGGGGGGGGTAGTCGGGTCGAGCAGTACTTC. Its translation is CASSVGGGSRVEQYF.

Concerning this clone: Other DNA sequences from this sample encode an identical CDR3 as well. The genes are TRBV10-1 and TRBJ2-7, with a possible D match to TRBD1 (6 bases). This CDR3 contains 18 residues. Germline V gene data show CDR1 as WNHNN and CDR2 as SYGVQD (reference sequence). V was clipped by 11 bases and J by 2 bases, with 31 bases between them. The CDR3 nucleotides read TGCGCCCCACCCCTCGTAGGACAGCTGAAGCATAGAGCCTACGAGCAGTACTTC. Translation gives CAPPLVGQLKHRAYEQYF.

The CDR3 protein is CAWTSDREETQYF. DNA of the CDR3: TGTGCCTGGACGTCCGACAGGGAAGAGACCCAGTACTTC. This chain joins TRBV30 and TRBJ2-5; 7 bases fit TRBD1. This CDR3 has 13 residues. Germline V gives CDR1 GTSNPN, CDR2 SVGIG (reference sequence). V was clipped by 4 bases and J by 3 bases; unmatched bases: 5.

The chain is built from TRBV10-1 and TRBJ1-2; TRBD1 agrees at 7 bases. J lost 7 bases, V lost 2 bases, and 4 bases had no gene match. Germline loops: CDR1 WNHNN, CDR2 SYGVQD (reference sequence). This CDR3 has 13 amino acids. CDR3 loop: CASSEGQAGGYTF. CDR3 coding DNA: TGCGCCAGCAGTGAGGGACAGGCGGGTGGCTACACCTTC.

This clone was seen more than once but under ten times. V is TRBV7-9 and J is TRBJ2-2; 7 nucleotides line up with TRBD2. The CDR3 has 13 residues. V lost 4 bases, J lost 7 bases, and 3 bases stayed unmatched. Germline lookup yields CDR1 SEHNR and CDR2 FQNEAQ (reference sequence). This CDR3 is CASSWRGNGELFF. CDR3 nucleotides: TGTGCCAGCAGCTGGCGGGGGAACGGGGAGCTGTTTTTT.

This clone was recorded a few times. J is TRBJ2-2 and V is TRBV6-1, with a possible D match to TRBD1 (5 bases). This CDR3 spans 14 amino acids. Germline V gives CDR1 MNHNS, CDR2 SASEGT. V was cut by 8 bases and J by 1 base, with 11 bases left in between. The CDR3 here is CASSLQVNTGELFF. The CDR3 DNA is TGTGCCAGCTCGTTACAGGTGAACACCGGGGAGCTGTTTTTT.

The rearrangement links TRBV4-2 to TRBJ1-2, with D perhaps TRBD1 (6 bases). Trimming took off 0 bases at V and 0 bases at J, with 14 bases between the two ends. The CDR3 contains 17 residues. Germline assignment: CDR1 LGHNA and CDR2 YNFKEQ. Here the CDR3 DNA reads TGTGCCAGCAGCCAAGATCCTACGGCAGGGGCTAACTATGGCTACACCTTC. As protein: CASSQDPTAGANYGYTF.

On this clone itself: One end of the junction varies from germline; a read error may be responsible. CDR3 sequence: CASSLAGGHNEQFF. DNA for the CDR3: TGTGCTAGCAGCTTAGCGGGGGGGCACAATGAGCAGTTCTTC. This chain connects TRBV7-7 to TRBJ2-1, with 11 bases that match TRBD2. Germline assignment: CDR1 SSHAT and CDR2 FNYEAQ (reference sequence). CDR3 length: 14 residues.

The chain joins TRBV5-4 to TRBJ2-3; 7 positions match TRBD2. V was pared by 4 bases and J by 2 bases, with 4 bases of the junction left unmatched. From germline, CDR1 is SGHNT and CDR2 YYREEE (reference sequence). The CDR3 runs to 14 residues. CDR3 DNA sequence: TGTGCCAGCAGCGGGCGGGGGACCACAGATACGCAGTATTTT. It translates to CASSGRGTTDTQYF.

This chain joins TRBV9 and TRBJ2-1; 9 bases are shared with TRBD2. The junction had 6 bases not matched to a gene; V was cut back by 2 bases and J by 6 bases. Germline-derived CDR1 and CDR2 are SGDLS and YYNGEE. CDR3 length equals 15 residues. In DNA, the CDR3 is TGTGCCAGCAGCGTCGGAGGGACTAGCAGCAATGAGCAGTTCTTC. This codes for CASSVGGTSSNEQFF.

This chain joins TRBV7-2 and TRBJ1-2; 8 bases are a match to TRBD1. The CDR3 runs 14 residues. In germline, CDR1 is SGHTA, CDR2 FQGNSA. V shed 1 base, J shed 5 bases, and the junction held 3 bases outside the gene matches. CDR3 coding DNA: TGTGCCAGCAGCTTAGACAGGGGGGGGTATGGCTACACCTTC. Protein: CASSLDRGGYGYTF.

V and J are TRBV18 and TRBJ1-1; 8 nucleotides align to TRBD1. The trim removed 6 bases at V and 6 bases at J, leaving 9 bases unmatched. The CDR3 loop spans 14 amino acids. Germline V CDR1 and CDR2: KGHSH, LQKENI. CDR3 in amino acids: CASSPDRATAEAFF. The CDR3 DNA sequence: TGTGCCAGCTCGCCGGACAGGGCGACAGCTGAAGCTTTCTTT.

This clone has just one count. The V and J genes are TRBV28 and TRBJ2-7; no clear D. Trimming removed 5 bases at V and 0 bases at J, with 11 bases between. The CDR3 loop spans 14 amino acids. The germline V gene has CDR1 MDHEN and CDR2 SYDVKM. This chain's CDR3 is CASSARSLSYEQYF. CDR3 in DNA: TGTGCCAGCAGTGCCCGGAGTCTCTCCTACGAGCAGTACTTC.

The V call is TRBV19, the J call TRBJ2-5, with TRBD2 as a possible D gene (6 bases). The CDR3 loop spans 14 amino acids. Trimming cost V 0 bases and J 5 bases, with 10 bases left between them. Germline CDR1 is LNHDA and CDR2 is SQIVND (reference sequence). Written as DNA, the CDR3 is TGTGCCAGTAGTATAGATGCTAGCGCGGAGACCCAGTACTTC. Protein: CASSIDASAETQYF. The complete variable domain, with remaining parts taken from reference TRBV19 and TRBJ2-5, reads DGGITQSPKYLFRKEGQNVTLSCEQNLNHDAMYWYRQDPGQGLRLIYYSQIVNDFQKGDIAEGYSVSREKKESFPLTVTSAQKNPTAFYLCASSIDASAETQYFGPGTRLLVL.

To note about this clone: Other DNA sequences in this specimen translate into the identical CDR3. The J gene is TRBJ2-7, the V gene TRBV5-1, with TRBD1 matching 7 bases. CDR1 SGHRS and CDR2 YFSETQ come from the germline V gene. The V gene end was trimmed by 3 bases and the J gene end by 4 bases; junction bases not matched to a gene: 4. The CDR3 is 13 amino acids. The CDR3 is CASSSSGGYEQYF. The CDR3 DNA reads TGCGCCAGCAGCTCGTCAGGGGGATACGAGCAGTACTTC.

The chain carries TRBV19 and TRBJ1-6, with 9 bases that match TRBD1. The CDR3 runs 15 residues. The V segment lost 7 bases and the J segment 10 bases; nucleotides outside the gene matches: 11. Germline assignment: CDR1 LNHDA and CDR2 SQIVND (reference sequence). In nucleotides, the CDR3 is TGTGCCAGTACCCAGGTGGGACAGGGTCAATCACCCCTCCACTTT. This translates into CASTQVGQGQSPLHF. Variable domain in full (rest from reference TRBV19 and TRBJ1-6): DGGITQSPKYLFRKEGQNVTLSCEQNLNHDAMYWYRQDPGQGLRLIYYSQIVNDFQKGDIAEGYSVSREKKESFPLTVTSAQKNPTAFYLCASTQVGQGQSPLHFGNGTRLTVT.

The CDR3 bases are TGCGCCAGCAGCGCGCAACTAGCCGCGTCGCGAAATGAGCAGTTCTTC. It codes for CASSAQLAASRNEQFF. The rearrangement joins TRBV5-1 to TRBJ2-1, with D maybe TRBD2 (6 bases). Germline V gene lookup returns CDR1 SGHRS and CDR2 YFSETQ. The CDR3 loop spans 16 amino acids. The V and J ends lost 4 bases and 7 bases respectively, with 21 bases between them.

As regards this clone: The identical CDR3 is also encoded by other nucleotide sequences in the sample. The chain carries TRBV7-9 and TRBJ2-7; 9 bases agree with TRBD1. V lost 5 bases and J lost 3; bases outside the gene matches: 5. The length of the CDR3 is 14 residues. The germline V gene encodes CDR1 SEHNR and CDR2 FQNEAQ (reference sequence). The CDR3 DNA is TGTGCCAGCAGCCTAGGGACAGGGCTCTACGAGCAGTACTTC. This translates into CASSLGTGLYEQYF.

The rearrangement uses TRBV5-1 and TRBJ2-1; D gene uncertain. With 6 bases removed from V and 0 bases from J, the gap between germline ends came to 10 bases. Germline CDR1 reads SGHRS; CDR2 reads YFSETQ. CDR3 length: 14 amino acids. CDR3 in amino acids: CASNERSSYNEQFF. In DNA form, the CDR3 reads TGCGCCAGCAATGAAAGGAGCTCCTACAATGAGCAGTTCTTC.

This clone has just a few counts. The V call is TRBV5-1, the J call TRBJ1-5; TRBD1 matches 7 bases. The V gene end was trimmed by 4 bases and the J gene end by 4 bases; junction bases not matched to a gene: 2. The CDR3 length is 13 residues. Germline V gives CDR1 SGHRS, CDR2 YFSETQ. The CDR3 coding sequence is TGCGCCAGCAGCCCGACAGGGAATCAGCCCCAGCATTTT. Translating it yields CASSPTGNQPQHF.

The chain employs TRBV27 and TRBJ2-2, with 12 bases aligning to TRBD1. V dropped 4 bases and J dropped 1; count of bases not matched to a gene: 13. The germline CDR1 and CDR2 sequences are MNHEY and SMNVEV (reference sequence). This CDR3 is built from 20 residues. The CDR3 bases are TGTGCCAGCAGTTCCGCCGGGACAGGGGGCTGGATATGGAACACCGGGGAGCTGTTTTTT. It specifies CASSSAGTGGWIWNTGELFF.